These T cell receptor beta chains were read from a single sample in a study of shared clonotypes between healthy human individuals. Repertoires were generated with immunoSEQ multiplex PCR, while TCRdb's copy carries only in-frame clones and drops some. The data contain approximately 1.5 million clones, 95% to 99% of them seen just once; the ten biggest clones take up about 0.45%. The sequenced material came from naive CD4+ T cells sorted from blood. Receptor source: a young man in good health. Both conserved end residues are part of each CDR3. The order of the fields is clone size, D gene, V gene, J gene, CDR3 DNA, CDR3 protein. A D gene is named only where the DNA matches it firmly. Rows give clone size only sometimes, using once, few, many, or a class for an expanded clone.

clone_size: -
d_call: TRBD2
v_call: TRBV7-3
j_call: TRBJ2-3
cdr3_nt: TGTGCCAGCAGCTCAGCGGGAGGGCGAAAAACAGATACGCAGTATTTT
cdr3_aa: CASSSAGGRKTDTQYF

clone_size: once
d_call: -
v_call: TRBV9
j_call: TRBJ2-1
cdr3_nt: TGTGCCAGCAGCGTAGGAAGTTACAATGAGCAGTTCTTC
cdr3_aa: CASSVGSYNEQFF

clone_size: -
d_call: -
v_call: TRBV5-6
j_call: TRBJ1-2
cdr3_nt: TGTGCCAGCAGCTCCCGGGGACGTCTCAACTATGGCTACACCTTC
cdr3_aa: CASSSRGRLNYGYTF

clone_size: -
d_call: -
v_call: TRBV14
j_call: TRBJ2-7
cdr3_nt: TGTGCCAGCAGCCAAAAACGCGGCCAGCGCGGTGAGCAGTACTTC
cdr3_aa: CASSQKRGQRGEQYF

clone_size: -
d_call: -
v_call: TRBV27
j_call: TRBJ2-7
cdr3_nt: TGTGCCAGCAGTTACCGGGACACCTCCTACGAGCAGTACTTC
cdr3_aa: CASSYRDTSYEQYF

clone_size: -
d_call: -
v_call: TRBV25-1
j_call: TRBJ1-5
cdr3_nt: TGTGCCAGCAGTGAATCCCGTATAGGTCAGCCCCAGCATTTT
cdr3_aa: CASSESRIGQPQHF

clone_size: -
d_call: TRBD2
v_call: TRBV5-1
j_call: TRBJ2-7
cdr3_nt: TGCGCCAGCAGCTTGGTTCGGGGGGTCGGCTACGAGCAGTACTTC
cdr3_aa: CASSLVRGVGYEQYF

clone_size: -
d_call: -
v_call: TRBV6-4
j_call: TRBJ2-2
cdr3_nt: TGTGCCAGCAGTGACCGGTGGGGCACCGGGGAGCTGTTTTTT
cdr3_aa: CASSDRWGTGELFF

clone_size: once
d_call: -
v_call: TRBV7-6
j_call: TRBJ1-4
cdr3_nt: TGTGCCAGCAGCCTACGGGGGGCGGTGAATAATGAAAAACTGTTTTTT
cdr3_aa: CASSLRGAVNNEKLFF

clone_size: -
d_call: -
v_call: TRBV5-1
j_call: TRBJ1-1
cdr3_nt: TGCGCCAGCAGCAGGGATAGGAACACTGAAGCTTTCTTT
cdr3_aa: CASSRDRNTEAFF

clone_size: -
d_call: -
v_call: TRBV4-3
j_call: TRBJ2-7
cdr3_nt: TGCGCCAGCAGCCAAGATTTTAGAGGGGGCTACGAGCAGTACTTC
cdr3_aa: CASSQDFRGGYEQYF

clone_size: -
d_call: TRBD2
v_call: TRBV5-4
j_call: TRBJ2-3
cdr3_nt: TGTGCCAGCAGCTCGGGACTACACCCTATCACAAAAGATACGCAGTATTTT
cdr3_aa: CASSSGLHPITKDTQYF

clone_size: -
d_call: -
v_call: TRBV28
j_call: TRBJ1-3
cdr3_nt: TGTGCCGTTCAAGAGGGGTCTTCTGGAAACACCATATATTTT
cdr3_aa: CAVQEGSSGNTIYF

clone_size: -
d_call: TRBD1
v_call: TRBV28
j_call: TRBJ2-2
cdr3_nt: TGTGCCAGCAGTATAACAACAGGGGGCGTAAAGAACACCGGGGAGCTGTTTTTT
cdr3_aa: CASSITTGGVKNTGELFF

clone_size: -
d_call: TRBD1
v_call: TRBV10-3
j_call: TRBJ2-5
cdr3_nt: TGTGCCATCAGTGAATCCCAAATCGACAGGGTAGTGAACTTC
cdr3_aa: CAISESQIDRVVNF

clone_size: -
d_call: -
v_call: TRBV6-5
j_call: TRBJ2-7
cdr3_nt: TGTGCCAGCAGTTATGGGGGTAGGGAGCAGTACTTC
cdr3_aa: CASSYGGREQYF

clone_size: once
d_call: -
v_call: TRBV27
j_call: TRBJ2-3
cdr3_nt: TGTGCCAGCAGCTCCCCTCGGGGGCGCACAGATACGCAGTATTTT
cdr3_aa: CASSSPRGRTDTQYF

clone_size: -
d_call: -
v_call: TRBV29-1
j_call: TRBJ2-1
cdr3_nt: TGCAGCGTTGGACGAAACCTTGGCTCCTACAATGAGCAGTTCTTC
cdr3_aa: CSVGRNLGSYNEQFF

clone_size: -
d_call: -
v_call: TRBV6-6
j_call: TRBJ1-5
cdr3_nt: TGTGCCACTCGACCTAGCCGACTCCCCATCAGCTCCCAGCATTTT
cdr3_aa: CATRPSRLPISSQHF

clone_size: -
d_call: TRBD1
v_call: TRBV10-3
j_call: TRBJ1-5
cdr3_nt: TGTGCCATCAGTGCCCGACAGGGAGGGGTAAATCAGCCCCAGCATTTT
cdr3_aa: CAISARQGGVNQPQHF

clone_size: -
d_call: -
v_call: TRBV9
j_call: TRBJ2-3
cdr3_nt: TGTGCCAGCAGCGTCTTAGGCAGGGTGAGCACAGATACGCAGTATTTT
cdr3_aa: CASSVLGRVSTDTQYF

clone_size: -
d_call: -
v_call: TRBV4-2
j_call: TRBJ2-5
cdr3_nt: TGTGCCAGCAGCCAAGGCGGTGGGGCGGAGACCCAGTACTTC
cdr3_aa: CASSQGGGAETQYF

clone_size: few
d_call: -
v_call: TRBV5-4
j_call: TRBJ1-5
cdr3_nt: TGTGCCAGCAGCTTGGGAGGGGGCAATCAGCCCCAGCATTTT
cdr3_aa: CASSLGGGNQPQHF

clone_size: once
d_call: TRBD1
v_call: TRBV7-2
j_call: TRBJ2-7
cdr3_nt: TGTGCCAGCAGCTCCGACAGGGGGCAGTACGAGCAGTACTTC
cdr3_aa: CASSSDRGQYEQYF

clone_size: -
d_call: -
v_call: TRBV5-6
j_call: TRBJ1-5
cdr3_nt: TGTGCCAGCAGCTTGCCAGGGGACAATCAGCCCCAGCATTTT
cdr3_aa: CASSLPGDNQPQHF

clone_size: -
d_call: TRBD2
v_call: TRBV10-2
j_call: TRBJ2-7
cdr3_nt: TGCGCCAGCAGTGACTTTTGGGGGACTACCTTCTTATACGAGCAGTACTTC
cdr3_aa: CASSDFWGTTFLYEQYF

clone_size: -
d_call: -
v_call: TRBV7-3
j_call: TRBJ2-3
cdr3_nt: TGTGCCAGCAGCTTAAACCACAGCCCTAGCACAGATACGCAGTATTTT
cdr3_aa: CASSLNHSPSTDTQYF